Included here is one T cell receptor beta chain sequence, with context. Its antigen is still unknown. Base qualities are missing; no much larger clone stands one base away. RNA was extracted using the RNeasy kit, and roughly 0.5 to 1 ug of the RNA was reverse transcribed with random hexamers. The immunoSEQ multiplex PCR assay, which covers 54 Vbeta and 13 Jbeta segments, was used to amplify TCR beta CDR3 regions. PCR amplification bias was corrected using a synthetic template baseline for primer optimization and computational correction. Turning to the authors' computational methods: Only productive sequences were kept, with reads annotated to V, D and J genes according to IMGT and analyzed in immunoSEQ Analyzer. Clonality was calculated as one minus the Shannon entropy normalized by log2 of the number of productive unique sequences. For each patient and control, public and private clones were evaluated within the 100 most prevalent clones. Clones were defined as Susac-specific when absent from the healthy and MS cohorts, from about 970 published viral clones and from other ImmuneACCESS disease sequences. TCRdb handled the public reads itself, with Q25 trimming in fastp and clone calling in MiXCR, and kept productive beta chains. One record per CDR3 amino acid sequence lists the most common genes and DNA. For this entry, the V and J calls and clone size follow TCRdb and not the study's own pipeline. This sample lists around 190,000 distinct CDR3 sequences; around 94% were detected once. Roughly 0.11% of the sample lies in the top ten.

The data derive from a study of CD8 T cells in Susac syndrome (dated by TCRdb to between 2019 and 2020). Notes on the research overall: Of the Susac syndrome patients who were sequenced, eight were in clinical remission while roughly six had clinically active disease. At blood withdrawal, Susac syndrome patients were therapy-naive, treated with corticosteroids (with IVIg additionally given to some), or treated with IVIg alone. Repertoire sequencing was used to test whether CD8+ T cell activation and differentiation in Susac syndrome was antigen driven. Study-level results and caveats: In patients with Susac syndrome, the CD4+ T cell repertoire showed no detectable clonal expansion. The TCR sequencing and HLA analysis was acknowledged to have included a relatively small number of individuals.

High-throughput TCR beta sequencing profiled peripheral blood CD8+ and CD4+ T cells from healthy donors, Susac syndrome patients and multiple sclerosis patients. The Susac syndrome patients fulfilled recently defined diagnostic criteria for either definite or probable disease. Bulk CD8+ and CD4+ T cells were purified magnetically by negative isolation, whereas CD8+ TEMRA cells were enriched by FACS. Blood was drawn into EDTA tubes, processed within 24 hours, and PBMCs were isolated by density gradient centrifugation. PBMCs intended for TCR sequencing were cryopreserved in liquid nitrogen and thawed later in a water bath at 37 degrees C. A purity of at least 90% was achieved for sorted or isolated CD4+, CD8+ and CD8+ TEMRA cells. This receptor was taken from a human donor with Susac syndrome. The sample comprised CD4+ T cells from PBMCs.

The DNA sequence is as follows: TGTGCCAGCAGCGGACAGATGGGTAATTCACCCCTCCACTTT. Its product reads: CASSGQMGNSPLHF. The receptor chain draws on TRBV9 and TRBJ1-6, with TRBD1 tentatively as D gene (5 bases match). The germline V gene supplies CDR1 SGDLS and CDR2 YYNGEE. CDR3 length: 14 amino acids, cysteine to phenylalanine. CDR3 DNA only is kept here, 42 bases in frame from base 1. V is shortened by 3 bases, J by 6 bases, and the region joining them spans 10 bases.